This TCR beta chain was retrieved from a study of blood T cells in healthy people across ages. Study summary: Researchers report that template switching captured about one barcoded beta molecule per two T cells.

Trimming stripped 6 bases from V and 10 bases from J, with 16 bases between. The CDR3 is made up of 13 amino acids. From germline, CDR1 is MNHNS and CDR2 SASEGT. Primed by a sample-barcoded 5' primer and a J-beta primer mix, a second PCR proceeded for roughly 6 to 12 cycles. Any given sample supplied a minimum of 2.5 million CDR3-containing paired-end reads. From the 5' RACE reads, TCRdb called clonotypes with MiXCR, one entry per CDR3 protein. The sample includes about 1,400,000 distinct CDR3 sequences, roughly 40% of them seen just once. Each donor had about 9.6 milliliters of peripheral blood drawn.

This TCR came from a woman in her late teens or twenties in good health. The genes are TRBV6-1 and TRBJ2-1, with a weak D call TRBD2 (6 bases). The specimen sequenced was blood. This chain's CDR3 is CASRHMSGEEQFF. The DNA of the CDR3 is TGTGCCAGCAGACATATGTCGGGGGAGGAGCAGTTCTTC.